This T cell receptor (beta chain) was retrieved from a study of OX40 agonist ivuxolimab in advanced cancers. Study summary: Every 2 weeks, patients got intravenous ivuxolimab at one of six dose levels (0.01-10 mg/kg).

CDR1 MNHNS and CDR2 SASEGT come from the germline V gene. The CDR3 totals 17 residues. V was cut by 2 bases and J by 2 bases, with 17 bases left in between. Profiling relied on immunoSEQ multiplex PCR, and the TCRdb table lists in-frame clones only, not all of them. This table has around 81,000 clones, 88% appearing once. The study, taken as a whole, reports: By week 6 at 0.1 to 3.0 mg/kg, blood CD4+ and CD8+ T cells had expanded clonally. Among the least clonally expanded were partial responders at 0.1-3.0 mg/kg.

In its sample, this clone was seen once. Its antigen is unknown. Sample: CD4+ or CD8+ T cells sorted from blood, taken in a trial of the OX40 agonist ivuxolimab. The sequence was collected from an adult with an advanced solid tumor such as melanoma, head and neck, liver or kidney cancer. The chain is built from TRBV6-1 and TRBJ2-3; D is tentatively TRBD1 or TRBD2 (6 bases each). CDR3 bases: TGTGCCAGCAGTGAATACCTAACAGGGAGGAACACAGATACGCAGTATTTT. This sequence encodes CASSEYLTGRNTDTQYF.